This T cell receptor beta chain was profiled in a study of T cell repertoires in cytomegalovirus infection. Turning to the study itself: CMV infection together with matching HLA type was indicated by public TCR beta signatures.

TCRdb re-called the reads with MiXCR, one entry per CDR3 protein. In the table there are 370,000 or so distinct CDR3 sequences, roughly a third of which are singletons. Overall study findings and caveats: CMV carriers having the relevant HLA were flagged by cumulative public TCR beta family frequency.

This clonotype has more than one count but fewer than ten. The antigen is undetermined. Losses at the gene ends were 9 bases for V and 4 bases for J; bases not matched to a gene: 8. The CDR3 is 15 amino acids. Germline loops: CDR1 SNHLY, CDR2 FYNNEI. The rearrangement uses TRBV2 and TRBJ2-1; 11 nucleotides align to TRBD2. The sequenced sample was cultured PBMCs, obtained from culture after CMV antigen stimulation. This clonotype was obtained from a human donor in good health (CMV status not recorded). Some clones in this sample may be carry-over from other donors' samples. The CDR3, as DNA: TGTGCCAGTAAACCGGGACTAGCGGTTTACAATGAGCAGTTCTTC. Translating gives CASKPGLAVYNEQFF.